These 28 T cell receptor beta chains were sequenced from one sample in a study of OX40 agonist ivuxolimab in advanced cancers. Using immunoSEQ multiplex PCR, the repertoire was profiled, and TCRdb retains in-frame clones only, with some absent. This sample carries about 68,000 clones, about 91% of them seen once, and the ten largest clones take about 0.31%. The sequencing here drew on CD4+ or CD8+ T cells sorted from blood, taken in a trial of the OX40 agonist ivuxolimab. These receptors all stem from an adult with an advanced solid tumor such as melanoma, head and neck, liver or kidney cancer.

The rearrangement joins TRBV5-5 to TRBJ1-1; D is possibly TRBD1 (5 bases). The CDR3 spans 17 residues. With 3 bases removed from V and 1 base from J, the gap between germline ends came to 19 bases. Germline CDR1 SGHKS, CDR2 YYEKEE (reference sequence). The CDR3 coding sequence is TGTGCCAGCAGCTCAGGGTCCGGGGGTGCATGGAACACTGAAGCTTTCTTT. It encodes CASSSGSGGAWNTEAFF.

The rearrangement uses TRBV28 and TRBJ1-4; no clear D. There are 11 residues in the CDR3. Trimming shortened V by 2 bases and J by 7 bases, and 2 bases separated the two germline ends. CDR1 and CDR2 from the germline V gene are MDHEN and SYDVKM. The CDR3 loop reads CASSLSEKLFF. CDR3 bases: TGTGCCAGCAGTTTAAGTGAAAAACTGTTTTTT.

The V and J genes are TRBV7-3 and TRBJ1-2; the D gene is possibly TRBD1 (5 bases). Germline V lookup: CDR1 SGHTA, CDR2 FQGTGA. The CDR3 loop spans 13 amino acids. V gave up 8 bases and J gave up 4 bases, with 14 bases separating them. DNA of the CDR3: TGTGCCAGCTCGGGGGTAAGGTGCTATGGCTACACCTTC. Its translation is CASSGVRCYGYTF.

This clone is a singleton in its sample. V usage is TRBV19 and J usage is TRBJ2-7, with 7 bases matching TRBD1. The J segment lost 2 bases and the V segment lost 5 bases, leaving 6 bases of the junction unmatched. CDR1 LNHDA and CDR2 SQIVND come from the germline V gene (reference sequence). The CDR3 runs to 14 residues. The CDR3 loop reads CASSVAGGTYEQYF. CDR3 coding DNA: TGTGCCAGTAGTGTAGCAGGGGGTACCTACGAGCAGTACTTC.

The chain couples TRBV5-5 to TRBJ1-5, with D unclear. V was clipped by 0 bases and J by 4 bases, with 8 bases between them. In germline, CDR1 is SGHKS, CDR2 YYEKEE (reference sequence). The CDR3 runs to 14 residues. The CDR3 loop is CASSLDVGNQPQHF. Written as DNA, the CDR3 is TGTGCCAGCAGCTTGGATGTGGGGAATCAGCCCCAGCATTTT.

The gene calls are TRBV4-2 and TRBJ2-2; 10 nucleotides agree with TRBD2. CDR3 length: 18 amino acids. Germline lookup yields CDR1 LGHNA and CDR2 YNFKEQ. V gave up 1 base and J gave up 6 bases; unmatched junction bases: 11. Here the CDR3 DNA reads TGTGCCAGCAGCCAAGGGCCGCTAGCGGGAGTAAATTCCGGGGAGCTGTTTTTT. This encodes CASSQGPLAGVNSGELFF.

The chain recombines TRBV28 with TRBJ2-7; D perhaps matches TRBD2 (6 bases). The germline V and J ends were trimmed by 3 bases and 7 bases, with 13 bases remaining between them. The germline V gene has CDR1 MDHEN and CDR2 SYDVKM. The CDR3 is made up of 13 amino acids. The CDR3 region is CASSFAGYGEQYF. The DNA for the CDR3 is TGTGCCAGCAGTTTCGCGGGGTACGGTGAGCAGTACTTC.

CDR3 in amino acids: CASSGVAGNQPQHF. DNA for the CDR3: TGTGCCAGTAGTGGAGTAGCAGGAAATCAGCCCCAGCATTTT. This chain connects TRBV19 to TRBJ1-5; D gene unclear. The CDR3 is 14 residues long. The V and J ends lost 5 bases and 4 bases respectively, with 12 bases between them. Germline CDR1 reads LNHDA; CDR2 reads SQIVND (reference sequence).

As DNA, the CDR3 is TGTGCCAGCAGTCCTGGGGAGTTTTGGGGCTCTGGGGCCAACGTCCTGACTTTC. Its translation: CASSPGEFWGSGANVLTF. The chain recombines TRBV27 with TRBJ2-6, with a tentative D call TRBD2 (5 bases). Germline CDR1 is MNHEY and CDR2 is SMNVEV (reference sequence). CDR3 length equals 18 residues. Between the trimmed V and J ends, which lost 5 bases and 0 bases, there was a span of 17 bases. Using reference TRBV27 and TRBJ2-6 for the parts outside the CDR3, the full variable domain is EAQVTQNPRYLITVTGKKLTVTCSQNMNHEYMSWYRQDPGLGLRQIYYSMNVEVTDKGDVPEGYKVSRKEKRNFPLILESPSPNQTSLYFCASSPGEFWGSGANVLTFGAGSRLTVL.

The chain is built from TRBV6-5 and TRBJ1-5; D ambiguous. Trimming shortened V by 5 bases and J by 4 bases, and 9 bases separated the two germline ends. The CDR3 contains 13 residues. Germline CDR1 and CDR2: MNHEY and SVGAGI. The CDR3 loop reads CASSDSWNQPQHF. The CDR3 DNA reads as TGTGCCAGCAGTGATAGCTGGAATCAGCCCCAGCATTTT.

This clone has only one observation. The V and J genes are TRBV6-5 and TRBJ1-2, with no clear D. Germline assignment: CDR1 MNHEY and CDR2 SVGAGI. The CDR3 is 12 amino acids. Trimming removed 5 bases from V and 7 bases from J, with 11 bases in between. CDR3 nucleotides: TGTGCCAGCAGTGTTGGAGGGCCTGGCTACACCTTC. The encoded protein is CASSVGGPGYTF.

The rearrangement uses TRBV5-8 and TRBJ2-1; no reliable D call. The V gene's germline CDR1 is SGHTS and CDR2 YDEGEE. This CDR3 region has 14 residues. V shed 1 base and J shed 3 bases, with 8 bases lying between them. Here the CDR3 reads CASSLIVNYNEQFF. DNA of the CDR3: TGTGCCAGCAGCTTGATTGTCAACTACAATGAGCAGTTCTTC.

The CDR3 reads CASSFGTSNFRAQETQYF. As DNA, the CDR3 is TGCGCCAGCAGCTTCGGGACTAGCAACTTCAGGGCTCAAGAGACCCAGTACTTC. The gene calls are TRBV5-1 and TRBJ2-5; 9 bases agree with TRBD2. V lost 2 bases to trimming and J lost 2 bases; unmatched junction nucleotides: 13. Germline V gene sequence: CDR1 SGHRS, CDR2 YFSETQ. This CDR3 region has 18 residues.

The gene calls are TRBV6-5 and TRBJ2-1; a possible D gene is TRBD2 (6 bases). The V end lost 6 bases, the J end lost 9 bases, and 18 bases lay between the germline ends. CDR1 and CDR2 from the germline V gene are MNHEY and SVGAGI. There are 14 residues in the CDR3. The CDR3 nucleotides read TGTGCCAGCAGCAGACTAGGGGTTAATGGTGAGCAGTTCTTC. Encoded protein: CASSRLGVNGEQFF.

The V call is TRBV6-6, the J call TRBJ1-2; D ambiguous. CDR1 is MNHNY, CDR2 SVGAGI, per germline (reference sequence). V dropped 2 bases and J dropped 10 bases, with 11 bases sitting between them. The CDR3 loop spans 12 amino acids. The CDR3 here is CASSYPDAFYTF. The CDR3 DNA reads TGTGCCAGCAGTTACCCGGACGCATTCTACACCTTC.

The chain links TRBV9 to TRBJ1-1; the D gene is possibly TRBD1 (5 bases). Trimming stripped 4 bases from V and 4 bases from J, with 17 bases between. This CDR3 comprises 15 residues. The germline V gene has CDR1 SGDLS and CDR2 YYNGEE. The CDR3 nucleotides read TGTGCCAGCAGCCCAGTCAAGGGGACGGGCACTGAAGCTTTCTTT. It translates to CASSPVKGTGTEAFF.

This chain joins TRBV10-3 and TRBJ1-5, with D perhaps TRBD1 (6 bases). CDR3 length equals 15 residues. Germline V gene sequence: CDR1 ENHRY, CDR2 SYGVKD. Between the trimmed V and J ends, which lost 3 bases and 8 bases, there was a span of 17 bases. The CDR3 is CAISDSEGVKKPQHF. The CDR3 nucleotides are TGTGCCATCAGTGATTCCGAGGGGGTGAAGAAGCCCCAGCATTTT.

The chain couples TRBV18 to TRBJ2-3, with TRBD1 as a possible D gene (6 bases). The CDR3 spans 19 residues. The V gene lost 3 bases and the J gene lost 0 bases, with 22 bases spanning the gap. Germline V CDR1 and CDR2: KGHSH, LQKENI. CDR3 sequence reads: CASSPRQGFPSPSTDTQYF. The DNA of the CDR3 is TGTGCCAGCTCACCCCGCCAGGGGTTCCCGAGTCCTAGCACAGATACGCAGTATTTT.

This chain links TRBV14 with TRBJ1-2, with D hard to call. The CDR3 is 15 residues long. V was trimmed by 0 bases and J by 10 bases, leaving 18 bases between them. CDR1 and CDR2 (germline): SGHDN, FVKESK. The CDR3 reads CASSQDSGRRYLYTF. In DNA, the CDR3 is TGTGCCAGCAGCCAAGATTCCGGCAGGCGCTACCTCTACACCTTC. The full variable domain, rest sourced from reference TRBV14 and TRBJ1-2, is EAGVTQFPSHSVIEKGQTVTLRCDPISGHDNLYWYRRVMGKEIKFLLHFVKESKQDESGMPNNRFLAERTGGTYSTLKVQPAELEDSGVYFCASSQDSGRRYLYTFGSGTRLTVV.

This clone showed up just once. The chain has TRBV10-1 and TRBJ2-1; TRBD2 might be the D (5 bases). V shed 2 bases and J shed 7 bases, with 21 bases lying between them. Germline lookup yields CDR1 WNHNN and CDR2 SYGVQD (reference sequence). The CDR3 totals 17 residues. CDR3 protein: CASSEGSRGPVLNEQFF. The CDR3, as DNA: TGCGCCAGCAGTGAGGGGTCCAGAGGGCCTGTTTTGAATGAGCAGTTCTTC.

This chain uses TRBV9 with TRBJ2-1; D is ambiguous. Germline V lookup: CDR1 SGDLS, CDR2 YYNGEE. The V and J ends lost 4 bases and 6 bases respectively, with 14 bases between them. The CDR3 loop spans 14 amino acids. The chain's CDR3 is CASSRDMASNEQFF. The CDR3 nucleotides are TGTGCCAGCAGCAGAGATATGGCTAGCAATGAGCAGTTCTTC.

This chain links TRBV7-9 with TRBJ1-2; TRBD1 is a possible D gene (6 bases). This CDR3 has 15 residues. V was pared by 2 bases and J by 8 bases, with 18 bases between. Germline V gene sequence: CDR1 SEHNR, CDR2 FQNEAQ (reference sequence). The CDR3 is CASSLTSQGYRGYTF. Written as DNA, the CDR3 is TGTGCCAGCAGCTTAACTTCACAGGGATATCGAGGCTACACCTTC.

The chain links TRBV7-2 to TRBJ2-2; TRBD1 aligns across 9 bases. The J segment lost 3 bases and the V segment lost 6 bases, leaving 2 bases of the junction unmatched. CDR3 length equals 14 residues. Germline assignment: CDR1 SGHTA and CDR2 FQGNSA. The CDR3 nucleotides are TGTGCCAGCAGGTGGACAGGGGACACCGGGGAGCTGTTTTTT. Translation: CASRWTGDTGELFF.

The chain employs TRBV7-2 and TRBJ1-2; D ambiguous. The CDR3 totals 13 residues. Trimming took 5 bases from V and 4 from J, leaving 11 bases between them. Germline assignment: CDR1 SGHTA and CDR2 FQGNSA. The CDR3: CASSVSVAYGYTF. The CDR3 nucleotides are TGTGCCAGCAGCGTCAGTGTGGCCTATGGCTACACCTTC.

The CDR3 is CASSPGTAYEQYF. The CDR3 DNA reads as TGTGCCAGCTCACCAGGGACAGCTTACGAGCAGTACTTC. The chain is built from TRBV18 and TRBJ2-7, with 7 bases aligning to TRBD1. With V trimmed by 2 bases and J by 4 bases, 2 bases remained unmatched. Germline CDR1 is KGHSH and CDR2 is LQKENI. The CDR3 is 13 residues long.

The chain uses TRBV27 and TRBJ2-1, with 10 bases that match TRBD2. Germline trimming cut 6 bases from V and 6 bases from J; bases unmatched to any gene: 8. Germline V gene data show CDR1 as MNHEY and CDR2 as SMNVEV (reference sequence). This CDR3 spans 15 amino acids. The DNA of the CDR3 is TGTGCCAGCAGACACAAACTAGCGGGAAGCAATGAGCAGTTCTTC. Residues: CASRHKLAGSNEQFF.

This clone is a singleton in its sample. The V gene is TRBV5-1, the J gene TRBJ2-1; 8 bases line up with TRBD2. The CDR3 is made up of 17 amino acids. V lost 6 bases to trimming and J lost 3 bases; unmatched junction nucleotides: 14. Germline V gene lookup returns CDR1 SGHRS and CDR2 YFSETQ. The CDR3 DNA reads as TGCGCCAGCACTAGAGAAAGAGCGGGAGACTTCTACAATGAGCAGTTCTTC. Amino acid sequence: CASTRERAGDFYNEQFF.

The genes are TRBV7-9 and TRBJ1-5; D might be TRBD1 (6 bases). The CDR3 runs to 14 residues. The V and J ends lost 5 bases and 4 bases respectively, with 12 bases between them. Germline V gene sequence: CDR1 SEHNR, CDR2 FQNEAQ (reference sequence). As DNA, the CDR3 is TGTGCCAGCAGCCCCAGGGGTCGGAATCAGCCCCAGCATTTT. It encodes CASSPRGRNQPQHF.